A single sample gave rise to the 10 T cell receptor beta chains below, sequenced in a study of cytomegalovirus exposure and HLA in healthy donors. Method: immunoSEQ multiplex PCR; TCRdb's copy keeps in-frame clones and lacks some. The sample has about 120,000 clones; more than 75% are singletons. Sequenced input: PBMCs. The receptors derive from a woman aged 25-40 years in good health and CMV-seronegative.

The V gene is TRBV5-1, the J gene TRBJ1-4; 11 bases fit TRBD1. CDR1 and CDR2 from the germline V gene are SGHRS and YFSETQ. This CDR3 comprises 13 residues. The ends lost 5 bases at V and 8 bases at J; junction bases unmatched: 2. The CDR3 here is CASRRTGGEKLFF. The CDR3, as DNA: TGCGCCAGCAGACGGACAGGGGGCGAAAAACTGTTTTTT. The whole variable domain, filled in from reference TRBV5-1 and TRBJ1-4, reads KAGVTQTPRYLIKTRGQQVTLSCSPISGHRSVSWYQQTPGQGLQFLFEYFSETQRNKGNFPGRFSGRQFSNSRSEMNVSTLELGDSALYLCASRRTGGEKLFFGSGTQLSVL.

The chain has TRBV15 and TRBJ2-2, with 8 positions matching TRBD1. Trimming removed 0 bases from V and 5 bases from J; junction bases left unmatched: 5. In germline, CDR1 is LNHNV, CDR2 YYDKDF (reference sequence). This CDR3 region has 16 residues. CDR3 nucleotides: TGTGCCACCAGCAGAGATCGCAGGGGGCTAACCGGGGAGCTGTTTTTT. It is translated as CATSRDRRGLTGELFF.

This chain connects TRBV27 to TRBJ2-1, with 8 bases lining up with TRBD2. Germline CDR1 is MNHEY and CDR2 is SMNVEV (reference sequence). The CDR3 sequence is 15 residues long. Trimming removed 4 bases from V and 8 bases from J; junction bases left unmatched: 10. The CDR3 DNA follows: TGTGCCAGCAGTTCGAGACGGGGGGGCCGAGATGAGCAGTTCTTC. Translating it yields CASSSRRGGRDEQFF.

This clone was counted only a few times. This chain uses TRBV30 with TRBJ1-4; 11 nucleotides line up with TRBD1. The V segment lost 1 base and the J segment 11 bases; nucleotides outside the gene matches: 6. Per germline, CDR1 GTSNPN and CDR2 SVGIG (reference sequence). This CDR3 region has 14 residues. CDR3 sequence reads: CAWSAGQGAGKLFF. CDR3 DNA sequence: TGTGCCTGGAGTGCCGGACAGGGGGCAGGGAAACTGTTTTTT.

This clone is termed medium-sized. The gene calls are TRBV5-6 and TRBJ1-3, with a possible D match to TRBD1 (6 bases). Deletions cut 4 bases from V and 3 bases from J, with 14 bases between. The CDR3 loop spans 15 amino acids. Germline V gene lookup returns CDR1 SGHDT and CDR2 YYEEEE. The CDR3 nucleotides are TGTGCCAGCAGCCCCACAGGGTCGCATGGAAACACCATATATTTT. Translated: CASSPTGSHGNTIYF. The whole variable domain, filled in from reference TRBV5-6 and TRBJ1-3, reads DAGVTQSPTHLIKTRGQQVTLRCSPKSGHDTVSWYQQALGQGPQFIFQYYEEEERQRGNFPDRFSGHQFPNYSSELNVNALLLGDSALYLCASSPTGSHGNTIYFGEGSWLTVV.

The chain combines TRBV11-3 with TRBJ1-6, with D possibly matching TRBD1 (5 bases). V lost 5 bases and J lost 3, with 8 bases in between. Germline CDR1 and CDR2: SGHNT and YENEEA. The CDR3 runs 14 residues. The CDR3 DNA reads as TGTGCCAGCAGCCCCAGGGACTATAATTCACCCCTCCACTTT. It is translated as CASSPRDYNSPLHF.

The DNA of the CDR3 is TGCGCCAGCAGCCAAGCTTATAGGAGCGGCTACGAGCAGTACTTC. Its translation: CASSQAYRSGYEQYF. The chain has TRBV4-3 and TRBJ2-7, with D perhaps TRBD2 (5 bases). The CDR3 has 15 amino acids. The germline V gene has CDR1 LGHNA and CDR2 YSLEER. Trimming pared 1 base from V and 3 bases from J, leaving 13 bases between.

The rearrangement uses TRBV11-3 and TRBJ1-6, with TRBD1 matching 7 bases. Trimming at V came to 2 bases and at J to 11 bases, leaving 9 bases not matched to a gene. The length of the CDR3 is 15 residues. From germline, CDR1 is SGHNT and CDR2 YENEEA. The CDR3 nucleotides are TGTGCCAGCAGCTTATTCGGACAGGAGCTTCCACCCCTCCACTTT. Translating it yields CASSLFGQELPPLHF.

The chain couples TRBV5-6 to TRBJ1-5; TRBD1 might be the D (6 bases). Per the germline V gene, CDR1 is SGHDT and CDR2 is YYEEEE. Trimming stripped 4 bases from V and 7 bases from J, with 12 bases between. The CDR3 consists of 13 residues. CDR3 DNA sequence: TGTGCCAGCAGCCTCGGACAGAGGCAGCCCCAGCATTTT. This encodes CASSLGQRQPQHF. Full variable domain (missing parts from reference TRBV5-6 and TRBJ1-5): DAGVTQSPTHLIKTRGQQVTLRCSPKSGHDTVSWYQQALGQGPQFIFQYYEEEERQRGNFPDRFSGHQFPNYSSELNVNALLLGDSALYLCASSLGQRQPQHFGDGTRLSIL.

The chain recombines TRBV7-9 with TRBJ1-1; D may be TRBD1 (5 bases). V lost 2 bases, J lost 7 bases, and 5 bases lay in between. CDR3 length: 11 amino acids. The germline gives CDR1 SEHNR, CDR2 FQNEAQ (reference sequence). The CDR3 loop is CASSLTGEAFF. CDR3 in DNA: TGTGCCAGCAGCTTAACAGGTGAAGCTTTCTTT.